The 20 T cell receptor beta chains below were found in one sample sequenced in a study of tissue T cells after allogeneic stem cell transplantation. Method: immunoSEQ multiplex PCR; TCRdb's copy keeps in-frame clones and lacks some. The profile shows roughly 8,600 clones, roughly a third of them singletons. Regarding time point: mouse harvest day 14 after allogeneic transplant. Tail vein injection delivered 10^7 T-cell-depleted bone marrow cells and 10^6 splenic CD5+ T cells. Sample: skin. The receptors derive from a female BALB/c mouse given C57BL/6 T cells with graft-versus-host disease after an allogeneic hematopoietic cell transplant.

A word on this clone: Gene names follow the mouse nomenclature. The read ends 1 residue before the CDR3 terminus; that terminus is restored from the germline J gene. This chain uses TRBV13-2 with TRBJ2-7, with 13 bases lining up with TRBD2. CDR1 is NNHNN and CDR2 is SYGAGS in the germline V gene (reference sequence). Unmatched junction bases numbered 2, after V lost 2 bases and J lost 6 bases. The CDR3 covers 14 residues. The sequenced CDR3 bases are TGTGCCAGCGGTGAGGGACTGGGGGGGGTTGAACAGTAC. Residues: CASGEGLGGVEQY. The whole CDR3 sequence is CASGEGLGGVEQYF.

A note on this clone: The germline and genes are mouse ones. The read ends 1 residue shy of where the CDR3 ends; the end is completed using the germline J gene. The chain uses TRBV19 and TRBJ1-6; the D is unclear. TRBJ1-6 is an ORF; its function is uncertain. Germline assignment: CDR1 FNHDT and CDR2 SITEND (reference sequence). CDR3 length: 12 amino acids. The ends were cut back, 5 bases at V and 4 bases at J, with 4 bases in the middle. The CDR3 DNA, read in part, is TGTGCCAGCAGGAAATATAATTCGCCCCTCTAC. Encoded protein: CASRKYNSPLY. The CDR3 reads in full as CASRKYNSPLYF.

Of note for this clone: The genes are named according to mouse. The sequenced fragment ends 1 residue before the CDR3 boundary, so the rest is inferred from the germline J gene. The gene calls are TRBV1 and TRBJ2-1; either TRBD1 or TRBD2 may supply D (6 bases each). CDR1 is NSQYPW and CDR2 is LRSPGD in the germline V gene (reference sequence). This CDR3 is 13 amino acids long. Trimming shortened V by 0 bases and J by 9 bases, and 9 bases separated the two germline ends. The DNA read from the CDR3 is TGCACCTGCAGTGCAGATAGGGGGGTTGAGCAGTTC. Its translation: CTCSADRGVEQF. The whole CDR3 sequence reads CTCSADRGVEQFF. The whole variable domain, filled in from reference TRBV1 and TRBJ2-1, reads VTLLEQNPRWRLVPRGQAVNLRCILKNSQYPWMSWYQQDLQKQLQWLFTLRSPGDKEVKSLPGADYLATRVTDTELRLQVANMSQGRTLYCTCSADRGVEQFFGPGTRLTVL.

This clone was detected only a few times. Gene names are mouse gene names. With the read ending 1 residue before the CDR3 end, the germline J gene is used to fill in that end. The chain links TRBV24 to TRBJ2-7, with D possibly matching TRBD2 (6 bases). CDR1 is KGHTA, CDR2 FRNEEI, per germline. V dropped 4 bases and J dropped 0 bases, with 10 bases sitting between them. This CDR3 comprises 14 residues. CDR3 DNA, as far as it was read: TGTGCCAGCAGTCCGACTGGCAGCTCCTATGAACAGTAC. It yields the protein CASSPTGSSYEQY. The CDR3 in full is CASSPTGSSYEQYF.

As for this clone: The gene names here belong to mouse. The sequenced fragment ends 1 residue before the CDR3 boundary, so the rest is inferred from the germline J gene. The gene calls are TRBV12-1 and TRBJ2-3; 12 nucleotides agree with TRBD2. J lost 6 bases, V lost 0 bases, and 3 bases had no gene match. The germline V gene has CDR1 SGHSN and CDR2 HYEKVE. The CDR3 extends over 15 amino acids. Incomplete CDR3 DNA: TGTGCCAGCTCTCTCGACTGGGGGGGCGTCGAAACGCTGTAT. It yields the protein CASSLDWGGVETLY. The complete CDR3 protein is CASSLDWGGVETLYF.

To note about this clone: The genes and germline here are from mouse. The CDR3 is cut off 1 residue early in the read; its end comes from the germline J gene. The chain is built from TRBV3 and TRBJ2-5; possibly TRBD1 for D (5 bases). CDR3 length: 13 amino acids. The V and J ends lost 8 bases and 4 bases respectively, with 13 bases between them. CDR1 and CDR2 from the germline V gene are SNHLY and FYNGKV (reference sequence). CDR3 residues: CASGRAGKDTQYF. The CDR3 DNA, read in part, is TGTGCCAGCGGGAGGGCAGGGAAAGACACCCAGTAC.

As regards this clone: The gene names given are mouse names. The read falls 1 residue short of the CDR3 end, and the missing part is taken from the germline J gene. This chain connects TRBV13-1 to TRBJ1-4, with 8 nucleotides matching TRBD1. The J segment lost 3 bases and the V segment lost 0 bases, leaving 1 base of the junction unmatched. Germline CDR1 is NSHNY and CDR2 is SYGAGN. CDR3 size: 15 residues. The sequenced CDR3 bases are TGTGCCAGCAGTGATGGGACAGGGACCAACGAAAGATTATTT. Its translation is CASSDGTGTNERLF. The CDR3, in full, reads CASSDGTGTNERLFF. The full variable domain, completed using reference TRBV13-1 and TRBJ1-4, is EAAVTQSPRNKVTVTGGNVTLSCRQTNSHNYMYWYRQDTGHGLRLIHYSYGAGNLRIGDVPDGYKATRTTQEDFFLLLELASPSQTSLYFCASSDGTGTNERLFFGHGTKLSVL.

This clone showed up just a few times. Gene names refer to mouse genes. Read data end 1 residue before the CDR3 end; the end is taken from the germline J gene. The chain has TRBV5 and TRBJ2-3; 8 bases fit TRBD2. CDR1 and CDR2 from the germline V gene are LGHNA and YNLKQL (reference sequence). Trimming took 6 bases from V and 0 from J; bases not matched to a gene: 5. This CDR3 has 15 amino acids. This CDR3 reads CASRLGGPSAETLYF. The CDR3 DNA, read in part, is TGTGCCAGCAGGCTGGGGGGCCCTAGTGCAGAAACGCTGTAT.

Worth noting for this clone: Gene names and germline refer to mouse. The read ends 1 residue before the CDR3 terminus; that terminus is restored from the germline J gene. The rearrangement uses TRBV26 and TRBJ2-7, with D perhaps TRBD2 (6 bases). The germline V gene has CDR1 KGHPV and CDR2 FQNQEV (reference sequence). Trimming took off 1 base at V and 0 bases at J, with 10 bases between the two ends. CDR3 size: 15 residues. The CDR3 loop reads CASSLFLGSSYEQYF. The DNA read from the CDR3 is TGTGCCAGCAGTCTGTTCCTGGGGAGCTCCTATGAACAGTAC.

A remark on this clone: Any gene name here is a mouse gene name. The observed sequence ends 1 residue before the CDR3 terminus, with the missing tail filled in from the germline J gene. This chain joins TRBV5 and TRBJ2-5; D is possibly TRBD2 (5 bases). The germline V gene encodes CDR1 LGHNA and CDR2 YNLKQL (reference sequence). The V end was cut by 0 bases, the J end by 5 bases, with 9 bases between. This CDR3 contains 14 residues. The CDR3 bases that were read are TGTGCCAGCAGCCAAGAATGGGGAGTAGACACCCAGTAC. This sequence encodes CASSQEWGVDTQY. The whole CDR3 sequence reads CASSQEWGVDTQYF.

By share, this clone ranks as medium-sized. The listed genes are named as in mouse. The observed sequence ends 1 residue before the CDR3 terminus, with the missing tail filled in from the germline J gene. The gene calls are TRBV3 and TRBJ2-1; D gene unclear. This CDR3 is 14 amino acids long. Germline CDR1 is SNHLY and CDR2 is FYNGKV (reference sequence). The V end lost 2 bases, the J end lost 0 bases, and 5 bases lay between the germline ends. The part of the CDR3 DNA that was read is TGTGCCAGCAGCTTACGGTATAACTATGCTGAGCAGTTC. This gives the protein CASSLRYNYAEQF. The entire CDR3 protein is CASSLRYNYAEQFF.

With respect to this clone: Gene names are the mouse ones. This chain's CDR3 is CGARDQGNTGQLYF. The CDR3 DNA, read in part, is TGTGGTGCTAGGGATCAGGGGAACACCGGGCAGCTCTAC. The chain uses TRBV20 and TRBJ2-2, with D possibly being TRBD1 (6 bases). The read ends 1 residue shy of where the CDR3 ends; the end is completed using the germline J gene. Trimming stripped 0 bases from V and 2 bases from J, with 7 bases between. Germline V gene sequence: CDR1 GFQATS, CDR2 STVNSAI. The CDR3 extends over 14 amino acids. The complete variable domain, with remaining parts taken from reference TRBV20 and TRBJ2-2, reads GALVYQYPRRTICKSGTSMRMECQAVGFQATSVAWYRQSPQKTFELIALSTVNSAIKYEQNFTQEKFPISHPNLSFSSMTVLNAYLEDRGLYLCGARDQGNTGQLYFGEGSKLTVL.

This clone occurred a few times. Mouse gene names apply. With the read ending 1 residue before the CDR3 end, the germline J gene is used to fill in that end. The chain has TRBV3 and TRBJ1-5; maybe TRBD1 (5 bases). This CDR3 has 14 residues. V dropped 5 bases and J dropped 0 bases, with 8 bases sitting between them. Looked up from germline, CDR1 is SNHLY and CDR2 is FYNGKV (reference sequence). The CDR3 DNA, read in part, is TGTGCCAGCAGCAGACAGTCTAACAACCAGGCTCCGCTT. Amino acids: CASSRQSNNQAPL. The CDR3, in full, reads CASSRQSNNQAPLF.

The sample holds a few counts of this clone. Gene labels here are mouse ones. The read finishes 1 residue shy of the CDR3 end, and the germline J gene is used to complete it. The V call is TRBV31, the J call TRBJ2-5, with 10 bases identical to TRBD2. Germline V gene data show CDR1 as GKSSPN and CDR2 as SITVG. J lost 4 bases, V lost 3 bases, and 4 bases had no gene match. There are 14 residues in the CDR3. CDR3 residues: CAWSLGGREDTQYF. The CDR3 bases that were read are TGTGCCTGGAGCCTGGGGGGGCGCGAAGACACCCAGTAC.

Of note for this clone: Gene names denote mouse genes. The CDR3: CASSDRGRNTEVFF. The CDR3 DNA, read in part, is TGTGCCAGCAGTGACAGGGGGCGAAACACAGAAGTCTTC. The chain carries TRBV15 and TRBJ1-1, with 10 positions matching TRBD1. The read gets to within 1 residue of the CDR3 end, and the germline J gene fills in the rest. This CDR3 comprises 14 residues. CDR1 is SGHND and CDR2 is FRSKSL in the germline V gene. V dropped 5 bases and J dropped 1; count of bases not matched to a gene: 1.

A remark on this clone: Gene names refer to mouse genes. The read is 1 residue too short to cover the CDR3 end, so that end is filled in from the germline J gene. The V and J genes are TRBV16 and TRBJ2-7, with a weak D call TRBD1 (6 bases). Per germline, CDR1 SGHSA and CDR2 FRNQAP. V was clipped by 2 bases and J by 3 bases, with 14 bases between them. The CDR3 has 15 residues. CDR3 residues: CASSLTPRDIYEQYF. The sequenced part of the CDR3 DNA is TGTGCAAGCAGCTTAACCCCTCGGGACATCTATGAACAGTAC.

In its sample, this clone was seen once. The listed genes are named as in mouse. The CDR3 goes on 1 residue after the read ends, and that part is filled in from the germline J gene. This rearrangement joins TRBV3 to TRBJ1-1, with TRBD1 identical over 7 bases. CDR3 length: 14 residues. V shed 5 bases, J shed 1 base, and the junction held 4 bases outside the gene matches. Germline V gene lookup returns CDR1 SNHLY and CDR2 FYNGKV (reference sequence). CDR3 amino acids: CASSQTGRNTEVFF. CDR3 DNA (partial): TGTGCCAGCAGCCAGACAGGGCGGAACACAGAAGTCTTC.

This clone was observed a few times. The gene names here belong to mouse. The read gets to within 1 residue of the CDR3 end, and the germline J gene fills in the rest. V usage is TRBV31 and J usage is TRBJ2-7, with TRBD2 matching 7 bases. Trimming took 3 bases from V and 4 from J; bases not matched to a gene: 0. The germline gives CDR1 GKSSPN, CDR2 SITVG. This CDR3 spans 11 amino acids. CDR3 DNA (partial): TGTGCCTGGAGCTGGGGGTATGAACAGTAC. It specifies CAWSWGYEQY. The whole CDR3 sequence is CAWSWGYEQYF.

Concerning this clone: A much larger clonotype is one base distant, so this may be a read error. The genes are named according to mouse. The read falls 1 residue short of the CDR3 end, and the missing part is taken from the germline J gene. The chain has TRBV19 and TRBJ2-1; 7 nucleotides line up with TRBD2. With V trimmed by 5 bases and J by 1 base, 0 bases remained unmatched. Germline lookup yields CDR1 FNHDT and CDR2 SITEND (reference sequence). The CDR3 loop spans 13 amino acids. The sequenced part of the CDR3 DNA is TGTGCCAGCAGACTGGGGAACTATGCTGAGCAGTTC. This sequence encodes CASRLGNYAEQF. The entire CDR3 is CASRLGNYAEQFF. The full variable domain, with the rest looked up from reference TRBV19 and TRBJ2-1, is GGIITQTPKFLIGQEGQKLTLKCQQNFNHDTMYWYRQDSGKGLRLIYYSITENDLQKGDLSEGYDASREKKSSFSLTVTSAQKNEMAVFLCASRLGNYAEQFFGPGTRLTVL.

Only a few counts were recorded for this clone. Mouse gene names apply. The read gets to within 1 residue of the CDR3 end, and the germline J gene fills in the rest. The rearrangement joins TRBV26 to TRBJ2-2; 7 bases align to TRBD1. V lost 4 bases and J lost 8; bases outside the gene matches: 7. Germline V gives CDR1 KGHPV, CDR2 FQNQEV (reference sequence). This CDR3 is 14 amino acids long. The part of the CDR3 DNA that was read is TGTGCCAGCAGTCCCTACAGGGGAGGGGGGCAGCTCTAC. This translates into CASSPYRGGGQLY. The entire CDR3 sequence reads CASSPYRGGGQLYF. Combining the CDR3 with reference TRBV26 and TRBJ2-2 gives the whole variable domain NSKVIQTPRYLVKGQGQKAKMRCIPEKGHPVVFWYQQNKNNEFKFLINFQNQEVLQQIDMTEKRFSAECPSNSPCSLEIQSSEAGDSALYLCASSPYRGGGQLYFGEGSKLTVL.